Here is one TCR beta chain with its context. This sample was included in a study of blood T cell repertoires in COVID-19. Study-wide background: Both acute and convalescent COVID-19 samples were obtained from the United States, Italy and Spain. T cells, B-cell-depleted T cells, or PBMCs provided the cDNA or gDNA that served as material.

Germline V lookup: CDR1 LGHDT, CDR2 YNNKEL (reference sequence). J lost 5 bases, V lost 8 bases, and 8 bases had no gene match. The CDR3 consists of 15 residues. Original data processing: Estimation of nucleated cell counts was performed using reference gene primer amplification. Some clones are missing from TCRdb's copy, which holds only in-frame ones; the method was immunoSEQ multiplex PCR. V, J and clone size are those of that table, while D and trimming were read from the DNA. Among under 70,000 clones, around 93% were seen once, and the ten largest hold 5.5% to 7.5%. J is TRBJ2-3 and V is TRBV3-1 (or the pseudogene TRBV3-2), with 12 bases aligning to TRBD2. The TCR originated in a woman in her sixties or seventies with active or convalescent COVID-19. Sequencing was performed on peripheral blood. The CDR3 DNA is TGTGCCAGCGCCAGACTAGCGGGAGAGGGAGATACGCAGTATTTT. This translates into CASARLAGEGDTQYF.